Listed here is a single TCR beta chain. Its antigen is not known. These data come from a study of identifying expanded T cells in peripheral blood. Points from the study as a whole: Approximately two-week clone count variance significantly increased as total template count grew. Differentially abundant clones: roughly 1.2 between replicates, 16.4 at approximately 14 days, approximately 18 at four.

The CDR3 has 13 amino acids. The V and J ends lost 7 bases and 7 bases respectively, with 14 bases between them. Germline V CDR1 and CDR2: LNHNV, YYDKDF (reference sequence). Generated by immunoSEQ multiplex PCR, the TCRdb table keeps only in-frame clones and is missing some. The table records around 91,000 clones, approximately 88% of them present only once. The sequence was collected from a person aged 18 to 69 in good health. V gene TRBV15 combines with J gene TRBJ2-1; D uncertain. Sequences were obtained from blood. The CDR3 bases are TGTGCCACCACCCAGAGTGGAAATAATGAGCAGTTCTTC. Encoded protein: CATTQSGNNEQFF.